The clone carrying this T cell receptor beta chain has only a few counts. This entry belongs to a study of T cells in Graves' hyperthyroidism and ophthalmopathy. Background on the study: At initial diagnosis, before any treatment had begun, peripheral blood was obtained.

Regions amplified from RNA transcripts were the TCR beta CDR3 regions. The TCR CDR3 was amplified in a first-round RT-PCR using the HTBI primer set. TCRdb redid the calling of the multiplex PCR reads with MiXCR, one entry per CDR3 protein. The repertoire consists of about 640,000 distinct CDR3 sequences, with less than 25% occurring once and the leading ten covering approximately 30%. Ophthalmopathy patients had Clinical Activity Score at least 3, NOSPECS grade at least 4, duration under 3 months. The TCR was taken from a man aged 30 to 45 with Graves' ophthalmopathy. Sequenced sample: blood.

The CDR3 DNA reads as TGCAGCGTTGGTGGGGCCTACGAGCAGTACTTC. It translates to CSVGGAYEQYF. This sequence joins TRBV29-1 and TRBJ2-7; D is ambiguous. Trimming removed 4 bases at V and 2 bases at J, with 6 bases between. Per the germline V gene, CDR1 is SQVTM and CDR2 is ANQGSEA. The CDR3 spans 11 residues.